A selection of T cell receptor beta chains follows, all from one sample in a study of shared clonotypes between healthy human individuals. Method: immunoSEQ multiplex PCR; TCRdb's copy keeps in-frame clones and lacks some. The data hold hundreds of thousands of clones, with about 74% observed a single time. Sequencing used memory CD4+ T cells sorted from blood. The receptors were gathered from a woman aged 25-40 years in good health. The CDR3 runs from the conserved cysteine through the conserved F or W.

j_call v_call cdr3_aa
TRBJ1-4 TRBV6-6 CASSKVEGNEKLFF
TRBJ2-1 TRBV14 CASTPGGRALKREQFF
TRBJ2-2 TRBV7-2 CASSFPGELFF
TRBJ2-7 TRBV28 CASQWGGGGEQYF
TRBJ1-1 TRBV6-1 CASSVTVLSLAEAFF
TRBJ1-3 TRBV19 CASSQQGDSGNTIYF
TRBJ1-1 TRBV28 CASESLYGAFF
TRBJ1-2 TRBV6-1 CASSDWTGEKYGYTF
TRBJ2-7 TRBV5-1 CASRSGLVGEQYF
TRBJ2-7 TRBV2 CASSYTGFGEYF
TRBJ2-1 TRBV29-1 CSVSRTGIYNEQFF
TRBJ1-2 TRBV5-1 CASSLTMDGFGYTF
TRBJ1-5 TRBV4-1 CASSQVGSNQPQHF
TRBJ2-1 TRBV19 CASSKWTSGRATGYEQFF
. TRBV19 CASSQMGQGAGEQYF
TRBJ2-1 TRBV10-2 CASSESGVTSNEQFF
TRBJ2-5 TRBV28 CASSFGVETQYF
TRBJ1-1 TRBV19 CASGAGNTEAFF
TRBJ2-1 TRBV6-4 CASSDVTGTTDKQFF
TRBJ2-7 TRBV5-4 CASSLVGGVSSYEQYF
TRBJ2-2 TRBV29-1 CSAGGGRAGGELFF
TRBJ1-3 TRBV28 CASSESFPSGNTIYF
TRBJ2-5 TRBV5-6 CASSLSRGRVVETQYF
TRBJ1-2 TRBV20-1 CSAREPYGYTF
TRBJ2-7 TRBV7-3 CASSRDRRSVEQYF
TRBJ2-5 TRBV6-1 CASSVAGKGQETQYF
TRBJ2-5 TRBV28 CASSPGLGLETQYF
TRBJ2-3 TRBV7-3 CASRGPGTDTQYF
TRBJ1-3 TRBV6-1 CASSDRQGAGNTIYF
TRBJ2-1 TRBV2 CASSSNYNEQFF
TRBJ1-1 TRBV27 CASSPYPARPNTEAFF
TRBJ1-5 TRBV30 CAWSGGGHQPQHF
TRBJ1-5 TRBV6-6 CASSYLGSNQPQHF
TRBJ2-7 TRBV28 CASSPSFVGGARYEQYF
TRBJ2-1 TRBV11-1 CASSLISGTSGSWNEQFF
TRBJ2-7 TRBV15 CATSRALAGDEQYF
TRBJ2-7 TRBV28 CASRPTAASYEQYF
TRBJ2-5 TRBV30 CAWSVKGSETQYF
TRBJ2-3 TRBV4-2 CASSQVHLTSTDTQYF
TRBJ2-1 TRBV2 CARARVQGGEQFF
TRBJ1-1 TRBV2 CAGGGMNTEAFF
TRBJ1-5 TRBV28 CASSLMSGYSNQPQHF
TRBJ2-2 TRBV27 CASSRDSSRTGELFF
TRBJ2-3 TRBV2 CASTWTKTSTDTQYF
TRBJ1-2 TRBV28 CASTTSRNGYTF
TRBJ2-3 TRBV5-1 CASSGQGRVDTQYF
TRBJ1-5 TRBV18 CASSPTTGAGQPQHF
TRBJ2-1 TRBV5-4 CASSLGENNEQFF
TRBJ1-1 TRBV6-1 CASRTVNTEAFF
TRBJ1-4 TRBV28 CASIGVNEKLFF
TRBJ1-2 TRBV7-2 CASSLFGPLFYGYTF
TRBJ2-1 TRBV6-1 CASSEAPRAGIEQFF